This entry is about one T cell receptor beta chain. Trimming shortened V by 3 bases and J by 2 bases, and 13 bases separated the two germline ends. The CDR3 length is 15 residues. Germline CDR1 is SGDLS and CDR2 is YYNGEE. The data stem from a study of blood T cells in healthy people across ages. Alongside a J-beta primer mix, a sample-barcoded 5' primer served in a second PCR lasting roughly 7 to 11 cycles. TCRdb re-called the 5' RACE reads with MiXCR, one entry per CDR3 protein. The repertoire includes about 1.5 million distinct CDR3 sequences, 40% to 45% of them detected once, and 4% sits in the top ten.

The gene calls are TRBV9 and TRBJ2-3; D is possibly TRBD2 (6 bases). Sequencing input: blood. The source of this sequence is a woman aged 18-29 years in good health. CDR3 nucleotide sequence: TGTGCCAGCAGCGGGGTCGGGAGAATCACAGATACGCAGTATTTT. Translating gives CASSGVGRITDTQYF.